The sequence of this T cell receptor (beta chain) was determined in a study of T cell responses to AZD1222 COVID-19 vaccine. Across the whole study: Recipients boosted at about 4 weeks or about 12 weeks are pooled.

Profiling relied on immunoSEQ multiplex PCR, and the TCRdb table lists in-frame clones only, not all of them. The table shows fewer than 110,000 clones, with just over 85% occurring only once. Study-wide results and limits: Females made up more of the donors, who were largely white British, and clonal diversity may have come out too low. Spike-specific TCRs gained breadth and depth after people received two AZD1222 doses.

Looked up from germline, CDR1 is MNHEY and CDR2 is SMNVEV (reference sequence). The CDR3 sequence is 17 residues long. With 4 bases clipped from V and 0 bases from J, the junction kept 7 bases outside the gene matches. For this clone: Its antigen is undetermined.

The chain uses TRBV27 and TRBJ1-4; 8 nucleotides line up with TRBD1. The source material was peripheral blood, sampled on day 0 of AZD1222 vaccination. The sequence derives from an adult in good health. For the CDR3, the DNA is TGTGCCAGCAGTTCGCCGGGACAGGCAGCAACTAATGAAAAACTGTTTTTT. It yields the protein CASSSPGQAATNEKLFF. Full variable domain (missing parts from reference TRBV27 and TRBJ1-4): EAQVTQNPRYLITVTGKKLTVTCSQNMNHEYMSWYRQDPGLGLRQIYYSMNVEVTDKGDVPEGYKVSRKEKRNFPLILESPSPNQTSLYFCASSSPGQAATNEKLFFGSGTQLSVL.